This T cell receptor beta chain was found in a study of OX40 agonist ivuxolimab in advanced cancers. Study as a whole: Dose-escalation subjects each had hepatocellular carcinoma, melanoma, renal cell or head and neck cancer. Aged about 20 to 80 with a mean of approximately 57 years, they were about 83% male. The study's findings and limits: Partial responders dosed at 0.1-3.0 mg/kg displayed clonal expansion ranking among the lowest.

People who had autoimmune disease history or systemic immunosuppression were excluded. Profiling relied on immunoSEQ multiplex PCR, and the TCRdb table lists in-frame clones only, not all of them. The sample carries more than 100,000 clones, just under 95% recorded once. Regarding this clone: Its antigen is unidentified.

The sequencing here drew on CD4+ or CD8+ T cells sorted from blood, taken in a trial of the OX40 agonist ivuxolimab. This TCR derives from an adult with an advanced solid tumor such as melanoma, head and neck, liver or kidney cancer.

CDR3 in DNA: TGCGCCAGCAGGCGGGGACGACTCCCTCAGAGGGAAAAACTGTTTTTT. Translation: CASRRGRLPQREKLFF. This chain connects TRBV10-1 to TRBJ1-4, with D perhaps matching TRBD1 (5 bases). The CDR3 runs to 16 residues. Germline values: CDR1 WNHNN, CDR2 SYGVQD (reference sequence). Trimming shortened V by 6 bases and J by 8 bases, and 22 bases separated the two germline ends.